Given below is one T cell receptor (beta chain) in context. No antigen is known for it. Genomic DNA per cell subset filled all wells of several immunoSEQ plates. Here immunoSEQ multiplex PCR was the method, and the copy in TCRdb shows in-frame clones only, minus some. The data contain about 2.2 million clones, 80% to 95% of them singletons. The data were obtained in a study of shared clonotypes between healthy human individuals. Study background: CD8 memory received one plate per donor, CD8 naive two, CD4 memory three and CD4 naive three. Study-level results: Naive CD4 clonotype sharing across four donors was around 5%. Large sequencing depth failed to make sorted-subset sequencing complete, rarefaction showed.

This CDR3 has 14 amino acids. Germline lookup yields CDR1 MNHNS and CDR2 SASEGT. Between the trimmed V and J ends, which lost 4 bases and 5 bases, there was a span of 13 bases. Naive-designated CD8 cells lacked CD45RO, were positively enriched for CCR7, and omitted terminally differentiated effector memory CD45RA+ cells. V gene TRBV6-1 combines with J gene TRBJ2-3, with D possibly being TRBD1 (5 bases). This sequence was found in a young man in good health. Some clones in this sample may be carry-over from other donors' samples. Sequencing was done on a sample of naive CD8+ T cells from PBMCs. CDR3 in amino acids: CASSVDSAVDTQYF. The CDR3 region has the DNA TGTGCCAGCAGTGTTGACAGTGCGGTAGATACGCAGTATTTT.